These T cell receptor beta chains were read from a single sample in a study of technical replicates of blood from a few donors. Here immunoSEQ multiplex PCR was the method, and the copy in TCRdb shows in-frame clones only, minus some. The sample lists 83,000 or so clones; around nine tenths were seen once. Sequences were obtained from T cells isolated from PBMCs. These receptor sequences come from a human donor in good health. CDR3s include the opening cysteine and the closing phenylalanine or tryptophan. Fields, in order: V gene, J gene, D gene, clone size, CDR3 DNA, CDR3 protein. A D gene is named only where the DNA matches it firmly. Size values are once, few and many counts, or a class for expanded clones, and some rows have none.

TRBV7-7	TRBJ1-3	NA	few	TGTGCTAGCAGCTTGGGGGGCTCTGGAAACACCATATATTTT	CASSLGGSGNTIYF
TRBV2	TRBJ1-5	TRBD1	once	TGTGCCAGCAGCTCTACAGGGGCAAGCAATCAGCCCCAGCATTTT	CASSSTGASNQPQHF
TRBV27	TRBJ1-5	NA	NA	TGTGCCAGCAGTGCGGTAACGGTTGGCAATCAGCCCCAGCATTTT	CASSAVTVGNQPQHF
TRBV6-1	TRBJ2-3	NA	NA	TGTGCCAGCAGTGAAGCCCTCTCGGGTACGATTGGGACAGATACGCAGTATTTT	CASSEALSGTIGTDTQYF
TRBV6-6	TRBJ1-6	NA	NA	TGTGCCAGCCGTGGGACTGGAAGACCCCTCCACTTT	CASRGTGRPLHF
TRBV4-1	TRBJ2-1	NA	once	TGCGCCAGCAGCTCCCCCAGGAGGCAGGAAAACAATGAGCAGTTCTTC	CASSSPRRQENNEQFF
TRBV5-1	TRBJ2-2	TRBD2	NA	TGCGCCAGCAGCCCACGGACTAGCGGGAGTTCCACCGGGGAGCTGTTTTTT	CASSPRTSGSSTGELFF
TRBV4-1	TRBJ1-1	NA	NA	TGCGCCAGCAGCCAAGGCGGTGAAGCTTTCTTT	CASSQGGEAFF
TRBV6-5	TRBJ1-5	NA	once	TGTGCCAGCAAACAGGGCAATCAGCCCCAGCATTTT	CASKQGNQPQHF
TRBV4-1	TRBJ1-5	NA	few	TGCGCCAGCAGCCTAAGCGTCGACAGTACCCAGCATTTT	CASSLSVDSTQHF
TRBV10-3	TRBJ1-4	TRBD1	NA	TGTGCCATCAGTGAGGGGGGGACAGGCCAGTGGAATGAAAAACTGTTTTTT	CAISEGGTGQWNEKLFF
TRBV9	TRBJ1-3	NA	NA	TGTGCCAGCAGCGAGGGTGGAGGGTTCTCTGGAAACACCATATATTTT	CASSEGGGFSGNTIYF
TRBV6-5	TRBJ2-3	TRBD2	NA	TGTGCCAGCAGTTCCGGGGGGGGCGTGGCAGATACGCAGTATTTT	CASSSGGGVADTQYF
TRBV11-2	TRBJ2-2	NA	NA	TGTGCCAGCAGCTTAGGTCTTCTTATGCGGGAGAAGGGGGGAAGGGAGCTGTTTTTT	CASSLGLLMREKGGRELFF
TRBV7-9	TRBJ1-2	TRBD1	NA	TGTGCCAGCAGCCCTTCGACAGGGGGCGTCCTTGTCTATGGCTACACCTTC	CASSPSTGGVLVYGYTF